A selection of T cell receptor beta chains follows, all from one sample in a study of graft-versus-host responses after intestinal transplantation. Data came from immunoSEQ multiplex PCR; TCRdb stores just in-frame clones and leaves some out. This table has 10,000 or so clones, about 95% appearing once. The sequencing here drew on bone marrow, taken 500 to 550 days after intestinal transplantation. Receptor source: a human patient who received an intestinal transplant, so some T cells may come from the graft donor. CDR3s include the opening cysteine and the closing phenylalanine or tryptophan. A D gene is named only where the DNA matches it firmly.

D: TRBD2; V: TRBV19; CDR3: CASKSSGMNTGELFF
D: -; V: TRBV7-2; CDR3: CASSLTGTSTDTQYF
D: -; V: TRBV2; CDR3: CASKLDGTQYF
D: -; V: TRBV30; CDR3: CAWGQIYNYGYTF
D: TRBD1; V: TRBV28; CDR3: CATLPDRAGATNEKLFF
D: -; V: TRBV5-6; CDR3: CASSLAYGLFAEQYF
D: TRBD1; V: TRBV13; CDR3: CASSLRQGAIEQYF
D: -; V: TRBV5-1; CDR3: CASSSRTKNTEAFF
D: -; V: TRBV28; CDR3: CASSLDWAQRATNEKLFF
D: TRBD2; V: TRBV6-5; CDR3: CATQRDLTGIQYF
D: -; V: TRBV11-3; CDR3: CASSLGRVSSYEQYF
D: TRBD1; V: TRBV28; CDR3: CASSLPTGGRETQYF
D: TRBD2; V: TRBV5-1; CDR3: CASRTSGTDTQYF
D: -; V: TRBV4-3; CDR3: CASSQSLRGSFNSPLHF
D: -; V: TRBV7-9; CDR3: CASLSMDEQFF
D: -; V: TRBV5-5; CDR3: CASSFDGNRAEETQYF
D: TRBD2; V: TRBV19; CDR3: CASSIPRGLADHTDTQYF
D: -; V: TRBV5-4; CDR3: CASSLGRDGELFF
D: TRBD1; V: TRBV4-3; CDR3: CASSQDPYGQGVPNEQFF
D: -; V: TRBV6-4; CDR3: CASSPSGTSYTYGYTF
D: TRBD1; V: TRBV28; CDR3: CASSAFDRGVGEKLFF
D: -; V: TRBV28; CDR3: CASGRNLYEQYF
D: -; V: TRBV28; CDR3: CASSLLLMNSPLHF
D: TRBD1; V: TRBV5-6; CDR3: CASSLGGTGNEQFF
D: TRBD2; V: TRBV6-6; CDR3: CASSYSGLAPGETQYF
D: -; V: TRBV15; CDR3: CATSNAGTAAYNEQFF
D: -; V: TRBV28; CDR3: CASSLGNYEQYF
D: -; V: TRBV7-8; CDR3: CASSLFRGPNTGELFF
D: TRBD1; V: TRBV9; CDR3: CASSLTGTGSGELFF
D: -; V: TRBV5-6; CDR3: CASSLRLAGTDTQYF
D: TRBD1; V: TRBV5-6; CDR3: CASSRRQGHETQYF
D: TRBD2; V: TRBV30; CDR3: CAWISGKNYNEQFF
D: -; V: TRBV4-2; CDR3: CASSQDLAEQGRSGYTF
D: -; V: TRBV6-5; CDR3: CASRLARDSSYEQYF
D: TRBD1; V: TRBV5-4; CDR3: CASSPGVRTGGHEQYF
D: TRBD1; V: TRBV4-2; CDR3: CASRDRDRDLNEQFF
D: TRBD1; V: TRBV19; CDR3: CATKGGGAGEKLFF
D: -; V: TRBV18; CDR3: CASSPQIANTEAFF
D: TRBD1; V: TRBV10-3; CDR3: CAISGGPGQASYEQYF
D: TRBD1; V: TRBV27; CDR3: CASSKTGGTSYEQYF
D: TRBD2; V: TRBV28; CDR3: CASRGTSPSNTGELFF
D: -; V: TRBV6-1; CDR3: CASSQGGYEQYF
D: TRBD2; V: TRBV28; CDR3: CASSLLTSGMKNEQYF